These 8 T cell receptor beta chains share one sample of origin, sequenced in a study of Graves' ophthalmopathy and Graves' hyperthyroidism. Amplified TCR beta CDR3 regions were obtained using RNA transcripts as template. The library came from an HTBI-primed first-round RT-PCR and a second-round multiplex PCR. MiXCR was run by TCRdb on the multiplex PCR reads, yielding one entry per CDR3 protein. The table includes 600,000 to 650,000 distinct CDR3 sequences, about 20% detected once. Sequencing input: peripheral blood. These receptors were obtained from a woman aged 18-29 years with stable Graves' hyperthyroidism. Some clones in this sample may be carry-over from other donors' samples.

This clonotype was detected many times. This CDR3 reads CSAEGPFSNQPQHF. Written as DNA, the CDR3 is TGCAGTGCCGAGGGTCCTTTCAGCAATCAGCCCCAGCATTTT. J is TRBJ1-5 and V is TRBV20-1; no reliable D call. This CDR3 is 14 amino acids long. The germline CDR1 and CDR2 sequences are DFQATT and SNEGSKA (reference sequence). V was shortened by 6 bases and J by 1 base, with 13 bases between the two germline ends.

The table lists this clonotype with a few counts. CDR3 nucleotide sequence: TGCAGTGCTGCAAAGCACTGGGGCGGGACTGAAGCTTTCTTT. Protein: CSAAKHWGGTEAFF. This sequence joins TRBV20-1 and TRBJ1-1; D is possibly TRBD1 (5 bases). V was trimmed by 5 bases and J by 5 bases, leaving 18 bases between them. Germline CDR1 and CDR2: DFQATT and SNEGSKA (reference sequence). The CDR3 runs to 14 residues.

This clonotype was counted many times. This chain uses TRBV30 with TRBJ1-5; 11 bases are a match to TRBD1. Germline V lookup: CDR1 GTSNPN, CDR2 SVGIG (reference sequence). V dropped 3 bases and J dropped 1; count of bases not matched to a gene: 11. CDR3 size: 18 residues. The CDR3 region is CAWSWDRGDRRSNQPQHF. In DNA, the CDR3 is TGTGCCTGGAGCTGGGACAGGGGGGATCGAAGGAGCAATCAGCCCCAGCATTTT.

The chain employs TRBV6-5 and TRBJ1-2; D call uncertain. The CDR3 length is 15 residues. Germline loops: CDR1 MNHEY, CDR2 SVGAGI. Between the trimmed V and J ends, which lost 0 bases and 6 bases, there was a span of 14 bases. The CDR3 region has the DNA TGTGCCAGCAGTTACTCGAATCTCGGGGTCAATGGCTACACCTTC. Protein product: CASSYSNLGVNGYTF.

V usage is TRBV6-1 and J usage is TRBJ1-2; 9 bases fit TRBD1. J lost 2 bases, V lost 7 bases, and 8 bases had no gene match. CDR3 length: 15 residues. Germline CDR1 reads MNHNS; CDR2 reads SASEGT. The CDR3 protein is CASKPAGTGNYGYTF. CDR3 sequence (DNA): TGTGCCAGCAAGCCAGCCGGGACAGGGAACTATGGCTACACCTTC.

The rearrangement links TRBV4-1 to TRBJ2-2; D is possibly TRBD2 (6 bases). Trimming shortened V by 8 bases and J by 6 bases, and 10 bases separated the two germline ends. CDR1 is MGHRA, CDR2 YSYEKL, per germline. The CDR3 loop spans 12 amino acids. The CDR3 loop is CASGRIAGELFF. CDR3 nucleotides: TGCGCCAGCGGGAGGATCGCCGGGGAGCTGTTTTTT.

This clonotype was detected ten times or more. The V call is TRBV18, the J call TRBJ2-5, with TRBD1 matching 8 bases. The V gene's germline CDR1 is KGHSH and CDR2 LQKENI. Trimming at V came to 2 bases and at J to 2 bases, leaving 4 bases not matched to a gene. The CDR3 consists of 15 residues. CDR3 DNA: TGTGCCAGCTCACCAACCGGGACAGGTCAAGAGACCCAGTACTTC. As protein: CASSPTGTGQETQYF.

This clonotype was seen only a few times. The chain couples TRBV18 to TRBJ1-2; D unclear. This CDR3 has 16 residues. With 4 bases removed from V and 3 bases from J, the gap between germline ends came to 18 bases. CDR1 KGHSH and CDR2 LQKENI come from the germline V gene. CDR3 amino acids: CASSLTRGGGHYGYTF. The CDR3 DNA is TGTGCCAGCTCACTTACACGGGGAGGAGGGCACTATGGCTACACCTTC.